This record concerns one T cell receptor (beta chain) sequence. The data were taken from a study of T cell changes during pregnancy in multiple sclerosis. Sequenced by immunoSEQ multiplex PCR; TCRdb stores in-frame clones only, minus some. The table includes about 76,000 clones, roughly 92% detected once. V gave up 0 bases and J gave up 8 bases, with 17 bases separating them. Germline CDR1 is SGDLS and CDR2 is YYNGEE. The length of the CDR3 is 16 residues. This receptor was identified in a female donor in good health, enrolled as a control in a pregnancy study. The chain has TRBV9 and TRBJ2-2; D possibly corresponds to TRBD1 (6 bases). This specimen consisted of peripheral blood, obtained after pregnancy. CDR3 nucleotide sequence: TGTGCCAGCAGCGTAGACAGGGTCGATTCGCCTGGGGAGCTGTTTTTT. It translates to CASSVDRVDSPGELFF.